This paragraph covers one T cell receptor (beta chain) sequence. What it binds is not known. This sample was included in a study of Ad26.COV2.S vaccination and SARS-CoV-2 variants. In the study overall: The authors gave Ad26.COV2.S intramuscularly, either once or twice 56 days apart.

V shed 0 bases, J shed 15 bases, and the junction held 15 bases outside the gene matches. The CDR3 extends over 16 amino acids. Germline V gene data show CDR1 as MNHEY and CDR2 as SVGEGT. Study-wide results and limits: Spike-specific TCR breadth in vaccine recipients exceeded that seen in placebo recipients.

The treatment: around 19 received Ad26.COV2.S at low or high dose, single or two shots; 5 received placebo; per-sample allocation not given. Day 63 following the first vaccine or placebo injection was when the samples were taken. The method was immunoSEQ multiplex PCR; TCRdb's version includes in-frame clones alone and lacks a portion of them. The sample has some 270,000 clones, roughly 89% seen once; the top ten hold just under 3%. The chain is built from TRBV6-2 or TRBV6-3 and TRBJ1-5; the match to TRBD1 covers 9 bases. Material: peripheral blood, obtained in a trial of Ad26.COV2.S vaccine versus placebo. The origin of this receptor is a person aged 18-65 years who received the Ad26.COV2.S COVID-19 vaccine or a placebo. As DNA, the CDR3 is TGTGCCAGCAGTTACTCCACTGGGACAGGGTTGGGCCCTCCGCATTTT. This codes for CASSYSTGTGLGPPHF.